A single sample gave rise to the 6 T cell receptor beta chains below, sequenced in a study of sequential checkpoint blockade in melanoma. Sequenced by immunoSEQ multiplex PCR; TCRdb stores in-frame clones only, minus some. Here the sample spans 3,100 or so clones, over 25% being singletons. The treatment is: randomized to nivolumab then ipilimumab (arm A) or the reverse (arm B). The sample in question was tumor tissue (inferred from file names), obtained from a patient given nivolumab and ipilimumab in sequence. The receptors come from a human donor with melanoma.

This chain joins TRBV2 and TRBJ1-2, with D possibly being TRBD1 (6 bases). V lost 3 bases, J lost 4 bases, and 15 bases lay in between. This CDR3 comprises 15 residues. Germline loops: CDR1 SNHLY, CDR2 FYNNEI. The CDR3 nucleotides read TGTGCCAGCAGTGACACTACAGGGTTGGCCTATGGCTACACCTTC. Amino acid sequence: CASSDTTGLAYGYTF.

This clone was detected a few times. The chain has TRBV25-1 and TRBJ2-7; no firm D call. Germline values: CDR1 MGHDK, CDR2 SYGVNS. There are 12 residues in the CDR3. Trimming left V 2 bases short and J 5 bases short, with 7 bases between. The CDR3 reads CASSEVWDEQYF. CDR3 sequence (DNA): TGTGCCAGCAGTGAAGTATGGGACGAGCAGTACTTC.

This clone counts as large. This chain links TRBV14 with TRBJ1-1; D not certain. The germline gives CDR1 SGHDN, CDR2 FVKESK. The V gene lost 2 bases and the J gene lost 7 bases, with 8 bases spanning the gap. This CDR3 has 12 residues. The CDR3 spells CASSQYLFEAFF. CDR3 in DNA: TGTGCCAGCAGCCAATATTTATTTGAAGCTTTCTTT.

In its sample, this clone ranks as medium-sized (0.01 to 0.1%). This sequence joins TRBV6-1 and TRBJ2-7, with 11 bases that match TRBD1. CDR1 and CDR2 from the germline V gene are MNHNS and SASEGT. V lost 0 bases to trimming and J lost 3 bases; unmatched junction nucleotides: 1. The CDR3 spans 15 residues. The CDR3 protein is CASSEAGTGGYEQYF. The CDR3 DNA reads as TGTGCCAGCAGTGAAGCCGGGACAGGGGGCTACGAGCAGTACTTC.

This clone appeared once. The genes are TRBV5-1 and TRBJ1-1, with D perhaps matching TRBD1 (6 bases). The CDR3 consists of 14 residues. Germline V gene data show CDR1 as SGHRS and CDR2 as YFSETQ. Trimming cost V 6 bases and J 1 base, with 13 bases left between them. This CDR3 is CASIGPGANTEAFF. In nucleotides, the CDR3 is TGCGCCAGCATAGGGCCGGGGGCGAACACTGAAGCTTTCTTT.

The V and J genes are TRBV11-3 and TRBJ1-2; D gene unclear. Looked up from germline, CDR1 is SGHNT and CDR2 is YENEEA. Trimming pared 8 bases from V and 2 bases from J, leaving 15 bases between. The CDR3 length is 14 residues. CDR3 DNA: TGTGCCAGCGCCGGTGCGGTTGGGAACTATGGCTACACCTTC. This gives the protein CASAGAVGNYGYTF.